This entry features one TCR beta chain sequence. Its target is unknown. These data come from a study of cytomegalovirus exposure and HLA in healthy donors. Study information: T cells numbering approximately 170 million yielded some 100 million unique TCR beta sequences in an earlier analysis.

60 Vbeta and 13 Jbeta primers were used in PCR. The method was immunoSEQ multiplex PCR; TCRdb's version includes in-frame clones alone and lacks a portion of them. The specimen's table records fewer than 150,000 clones. Study-wide points: 150 to 200 TCR beta chains were listed as cytomegalovirus-associated. Most of the TCR beta V segments (in an earlier analysis) were productive either about 87% or about 30% of the time.

The sequence was collected from a man aged 35 to 55 in good health and CMV-seronegative. Input material: PBMCs.

CDR3 bases: TGTGCCAGCAGCATGGAGGGGGCGTTATCTGAAAAACTGTTTTTT. The encoded protein is CASSMEGALSEKLFF. This chain uses TRBV5-5 with TRBJ1-4; 7 bases fit TRBD1. The J segment lost 7 bases and the V segment lost 4 bases, leaving 10 bases of the junction unmatched. Germline loops: CDR1 SGHKS, CDR2 YYEKEE (reference sequence). The length of the CDR3 is 15 residues.